The source of this T cell receptor beta chain is a study of cytomegalovirus exposure and HLA in healthy donors. Germline V gene data show CDR1 as SEHNR and CDR2 as FQNEAQ (reference sequence). The V gene end was trimmed by 7 bases and the J gene end by 2 bases; junction bases not matched to a gene: 6. This CDR3 comprises 17 residues. This clone was observed a few times. The PCR was carried out with 60 Vbeta primers and 13 Jbeta primers. Profiling relied on immunoSEQ multiplex PCR, and the TCRdb table lists in-frame clones only, not all of them. Of over 40,000 clones listed, less than 75% are singletons.

This TCR was recovered from a man in his 60s in good health and CMV-seropositive. The source material was PBMCs. The V and J genes are TRBV7-9 and TRBJ2-6; TRBD1 matches 12 bases. The CDR3 bases are TGTGCCAGCAACCGGGACAGGGGGCGCGCTGGGGCCAACGTCCTGACTTTC. Translated, it gives CASNRDRGRAGANVLTF.